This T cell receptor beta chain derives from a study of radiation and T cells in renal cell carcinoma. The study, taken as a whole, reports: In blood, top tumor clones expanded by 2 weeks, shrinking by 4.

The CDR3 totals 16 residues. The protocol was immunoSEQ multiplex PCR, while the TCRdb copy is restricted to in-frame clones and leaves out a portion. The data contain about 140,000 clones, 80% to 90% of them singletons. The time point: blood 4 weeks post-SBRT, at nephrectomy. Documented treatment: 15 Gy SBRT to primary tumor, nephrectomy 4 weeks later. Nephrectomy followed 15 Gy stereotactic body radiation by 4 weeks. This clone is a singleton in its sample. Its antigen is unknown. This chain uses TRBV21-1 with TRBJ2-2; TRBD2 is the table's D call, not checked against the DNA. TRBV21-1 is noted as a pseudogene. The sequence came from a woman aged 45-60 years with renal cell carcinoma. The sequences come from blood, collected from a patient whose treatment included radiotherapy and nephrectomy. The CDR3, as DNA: TGTGCCAGCAGCAAAGAGAGGGCCCCAGACCCCGGGGAGCTGTTTTTT. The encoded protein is CASSKERAPDPGELFF.